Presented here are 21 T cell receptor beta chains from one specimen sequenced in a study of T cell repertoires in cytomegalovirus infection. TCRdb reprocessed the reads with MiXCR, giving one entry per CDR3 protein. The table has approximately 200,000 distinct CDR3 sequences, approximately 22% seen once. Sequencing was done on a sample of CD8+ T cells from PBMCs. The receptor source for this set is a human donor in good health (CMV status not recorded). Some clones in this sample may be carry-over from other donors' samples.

CDR3 nucleotides: TGCGCCAGCAGCTCGCCCCGGGACAGCGGCTCCTACGAGCAGTACTTC. Its protein product is CASSSPRDSGSYEQYF. The chain links TRBV5-1 to TRBJ2-7; 7 positions match TRBD1. V was pared by 3 bases and J by 0 bases, with 9 bases of the junction left unmatched. The CDR3 length is 16 residues. Looked up from germline, CDR1 is SGHRS and CDR2 is YFSETQ.

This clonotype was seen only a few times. The CDR3: CASGLGGKTEAFF. For the CDR3, the DNA is TGTGCCAGCGGATTGGGGGGGAAGACTGAAGCTTTCTTT. This chain connects TRBV6-5 to TRBJ1-1, with D tentatively TRBD1 (5 bases). Germline V CDR1 and CDR2: MNHEY, SVGAGI. This CDR3 comprises 13 residues. V lost 8 bases to trimming and J lost 5 bases, with 15 bases between them.

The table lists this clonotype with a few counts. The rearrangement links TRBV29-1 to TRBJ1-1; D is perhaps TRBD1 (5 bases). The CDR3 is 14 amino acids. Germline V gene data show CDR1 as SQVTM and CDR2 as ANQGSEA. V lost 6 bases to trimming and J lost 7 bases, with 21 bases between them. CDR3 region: CSVKSAGRLGEAFF. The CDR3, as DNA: TGCAGCGTGAAGTCGGCAGGGAGGCTTGGTGAAGCTTTCTTT.

CDR3 nucleotide sequence: TGTGCCAGCAGAGGGACTAGCAGCACCGGGGAGCTGTTTTTT. Amino acids: CASRGTSSTGELFF. The chain employs TRBV2 and TRBJ2-2, with TRBD2 matching 9 bases. The germline V gene encodes CDR1 SNHLY and CDR2 FYNNEI. With 6 bases clipped from V and 4 bases from J, the junction kept 3 bases outside the gene matches. The CDR3 is 14 amino acids.

CDR3 nucleotides: TGTGCCTGGACGCCCCTTGGGGAGCAGAATGAAGCTTTCTTT. This codes for CAWTPLGEQNEAFF. The chain couples TRBV30 to TRBJ1-1; D remains unclear. Germline values: CDR1 GTSNPN, CDR2 SVGIG (reference sequence). This CDR3 has 14 residues. V shed 4 bases and J shed 7 bases, with 19 bases lying between them.

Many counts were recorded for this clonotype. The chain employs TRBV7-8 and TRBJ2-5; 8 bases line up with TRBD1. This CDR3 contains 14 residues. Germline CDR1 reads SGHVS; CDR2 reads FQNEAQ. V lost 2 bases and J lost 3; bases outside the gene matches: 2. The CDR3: CASSLNRGEETQYF. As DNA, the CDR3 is TGTGCCAGCAGCTTAAACAGGGGGGAAGAGACCCAGTACTTC.

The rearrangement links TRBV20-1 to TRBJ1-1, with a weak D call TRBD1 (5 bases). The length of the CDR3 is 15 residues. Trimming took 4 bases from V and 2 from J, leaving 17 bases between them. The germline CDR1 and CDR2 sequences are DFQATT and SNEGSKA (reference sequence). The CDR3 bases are TGCAGTGCTAAAGACAGCCCCTTAACCAACACTGAAGCTTTCTTT. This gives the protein CSAKDSPLTNTEAFF.

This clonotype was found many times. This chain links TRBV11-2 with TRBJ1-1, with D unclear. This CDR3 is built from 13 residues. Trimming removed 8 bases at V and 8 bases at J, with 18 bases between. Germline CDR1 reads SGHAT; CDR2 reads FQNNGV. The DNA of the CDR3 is TGTGCCAGCGCTACCTCCTGGGCCGTGGAAGCTTTCTTT. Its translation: CASATSWAVEAFF.

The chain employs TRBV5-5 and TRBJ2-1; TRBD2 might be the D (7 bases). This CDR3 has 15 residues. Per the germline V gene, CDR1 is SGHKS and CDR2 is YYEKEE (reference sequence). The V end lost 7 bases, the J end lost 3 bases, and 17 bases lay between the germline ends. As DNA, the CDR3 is TGTGCCAGCGGGGGGGGGCTAGCGGTCTACAATGAGCAGTTCTTC. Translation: CASGGGLAVYNEQFF.

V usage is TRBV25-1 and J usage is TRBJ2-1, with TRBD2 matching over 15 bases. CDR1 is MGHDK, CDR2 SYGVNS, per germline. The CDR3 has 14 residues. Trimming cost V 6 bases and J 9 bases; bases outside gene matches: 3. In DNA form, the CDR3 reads TGTGCCAGCAGCGGACTAGCGGGGGGGATTGAGCAGTTCTTC. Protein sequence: CASSGLAGGIEQFF. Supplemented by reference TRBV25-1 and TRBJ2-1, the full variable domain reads EADIYQTPRYLVIGTGKKITLECSQTMGHDKMYWYQQDPGMELHLIHYSYGVNSTEKGDLSSESTVSRIRTEHFPLTLESARPSHTSQYLCASSGLAGGIEQFFGPGTRLTVL.

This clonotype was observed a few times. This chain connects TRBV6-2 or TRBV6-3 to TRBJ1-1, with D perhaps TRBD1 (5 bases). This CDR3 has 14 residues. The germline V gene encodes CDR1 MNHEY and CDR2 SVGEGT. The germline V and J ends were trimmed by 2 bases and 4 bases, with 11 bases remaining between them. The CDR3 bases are TGTGCCAGCAGTTACGGTTTGAGGGGCACTGAAGCTTTCTTT. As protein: CASSYGLRGTEAFF.

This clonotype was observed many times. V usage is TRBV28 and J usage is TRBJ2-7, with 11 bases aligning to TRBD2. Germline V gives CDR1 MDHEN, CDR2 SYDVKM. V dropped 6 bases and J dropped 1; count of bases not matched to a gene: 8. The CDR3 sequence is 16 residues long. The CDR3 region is CASRSLGLADSYEQYF. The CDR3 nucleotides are TGTGCCAGCAGGTCGTTGGGACTAGCGGATTCCTACGAGCAGTACTTC.

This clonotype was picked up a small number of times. In DNA, the CDR3 is TGTGCCAGCACCACAATGGGGACAGGGTTGGTCAATGAGCAGTTCTTC. Protein: CASTTMGTGLVNEQFF. The V gene is TRBV13, the J gene TRBJ2-1; 9 bases match TRBD1. Trimming took 7 bases from V and 6 from J; bases not matched to a gene: 13. Germline V gene data show CDR1 as PRHDT and CDR2 as FYEKMQ (reference sequence). The length of the CDR3 is 16 residues.

DNA of the CDR3: TGCAGCGTACTGACAGGGGGCGCGGGCGGGGAGCTGTTTTTT. Protein product: CSVLTGGAGGELFF. The V and J genes are TRBV29-1 and TRBJ2-2; 10 bases are a match to TRBD1. The junction had 8 bases not matched to a gene; V was cut back by 6 bases and J by 7 bases. Germline CDR1 reads SQVTM; CDR2 reads ANQGSEA. The CDR3 covers 14 residues.

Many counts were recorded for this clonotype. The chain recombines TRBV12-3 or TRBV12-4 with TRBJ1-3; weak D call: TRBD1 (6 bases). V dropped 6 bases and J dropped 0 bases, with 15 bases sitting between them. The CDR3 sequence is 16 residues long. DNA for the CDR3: TGTGCCAGCAGGCCCGGGTGGGGGCTCTCTGGAAACACCATATATTTT. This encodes CASRPGWGLSGNTIYF.

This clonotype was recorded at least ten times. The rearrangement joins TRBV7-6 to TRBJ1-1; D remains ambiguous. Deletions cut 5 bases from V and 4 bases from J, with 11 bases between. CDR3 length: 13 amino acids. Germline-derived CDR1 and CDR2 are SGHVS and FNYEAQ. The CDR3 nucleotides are TGTGCCAGCAGCCCCAAGGTGGTCACTGAAGCTTTCTTT. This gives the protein CASSPKVVTEAFF.

CDR3: CSASDGPYEQYF. CDR3 nucleotides: TGCAGCGCCTCGGACGGGCCCTACGAGCAGTACTTC. The rearrangement joins TRBV29-1 to TRBJ2-7; no reliable D call. The CDR3 runs 12 residues. V was shortened by 7 bases and J by 2 bases, with 12 bases between the two germline ends. Looked up from germline, CDR1 is SQVTM and CDR2 is ANQGSEA.

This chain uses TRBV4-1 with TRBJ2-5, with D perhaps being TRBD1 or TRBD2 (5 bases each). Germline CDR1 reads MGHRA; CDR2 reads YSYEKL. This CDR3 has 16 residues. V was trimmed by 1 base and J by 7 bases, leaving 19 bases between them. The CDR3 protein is CASSQVPMGVERTQYF. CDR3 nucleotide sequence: TGCGCCAGCAGCCAAGTCCCGATGGGGGTGGAGAGGACCCAGTACTTC.

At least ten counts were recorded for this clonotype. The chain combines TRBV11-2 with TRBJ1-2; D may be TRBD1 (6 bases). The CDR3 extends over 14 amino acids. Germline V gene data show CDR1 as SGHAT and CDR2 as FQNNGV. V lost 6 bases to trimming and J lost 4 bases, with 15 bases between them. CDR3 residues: CASSSIDRLYGYTF. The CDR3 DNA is TGTGCCAGCAGTTCGATTGACAGGCTCTATGGCTACACCTTC.

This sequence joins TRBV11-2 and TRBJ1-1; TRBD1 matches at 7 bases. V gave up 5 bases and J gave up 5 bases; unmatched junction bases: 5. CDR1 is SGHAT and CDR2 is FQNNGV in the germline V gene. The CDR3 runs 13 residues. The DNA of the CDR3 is TGTGCCAGCAGCCCCACCAGGGGGACTGAAGCTTTCTTT. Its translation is CASSPTRGTEAFF.

CDR3 nucleotide sequence: TGTGCCAGCAGCTCCTACAAGGGACAGGAGGGCTCTTGGGCCATATATTTT. This codes for CASSSYKGQEGSWAIYF. The chain recombines TRBV11-2 with TRBJ1-3; 8 bases align to TRBD1. CDR1 SGHAT and CDR2 FQNNGV come from the germline V gene. V was clipped by 4 bases and J by 11 bases; unmatched bases: 19. This CDR3 has 17 residues.